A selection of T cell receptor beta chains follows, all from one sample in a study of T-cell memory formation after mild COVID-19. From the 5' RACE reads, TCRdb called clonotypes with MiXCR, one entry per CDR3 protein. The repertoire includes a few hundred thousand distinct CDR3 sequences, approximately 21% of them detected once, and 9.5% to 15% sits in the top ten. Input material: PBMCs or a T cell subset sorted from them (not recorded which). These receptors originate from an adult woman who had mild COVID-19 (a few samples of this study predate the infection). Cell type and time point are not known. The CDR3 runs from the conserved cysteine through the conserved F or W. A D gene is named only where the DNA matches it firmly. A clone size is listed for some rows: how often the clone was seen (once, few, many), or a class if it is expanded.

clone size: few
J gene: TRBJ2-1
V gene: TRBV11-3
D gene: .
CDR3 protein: CASSPQGGYEQFF
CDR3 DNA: TGTGCCAGCAGCCCCCAAGGGGGGTATGAGCAGTTCTTC

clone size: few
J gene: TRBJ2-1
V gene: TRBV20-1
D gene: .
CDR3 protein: CSARSREETYNEQFF
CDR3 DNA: TGCAGTGCTAGATCCAGAGAGGAGACTTACAATGAGCAGTTCTTC

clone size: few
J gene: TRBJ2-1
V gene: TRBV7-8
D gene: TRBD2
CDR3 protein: CASSPTRIAGNNEQFF
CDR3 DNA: TGTGCCAGCAGCCCCACGAGGATAGCGGGAAATAATGAGCAGTTCTTC

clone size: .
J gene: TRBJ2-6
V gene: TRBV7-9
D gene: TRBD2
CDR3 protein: CASSQKLAGLSSGANVLTF
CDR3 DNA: TGTGCCAGCAGCCAGAAACTAGCGGGCCTTAGCTCTGGGGCCAACGTCCTGACTTTC

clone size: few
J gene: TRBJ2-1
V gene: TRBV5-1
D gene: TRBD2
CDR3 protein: CASSERLAGGLNEQFF
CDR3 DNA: TGCGCCAGCAGCGAAAGACTAGCGGGGGGCCTCAATGAGCAGTTCTTC

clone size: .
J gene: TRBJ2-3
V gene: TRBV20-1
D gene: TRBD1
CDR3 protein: CSASARDRGSTDTQYF
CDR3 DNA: TGCAGTGCTAGTGCCCGGGACAGGGGTTCCACAGATACGCAGTATTTT

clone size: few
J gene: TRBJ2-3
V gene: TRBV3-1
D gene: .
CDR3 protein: CASRGDSGRTDTQYF
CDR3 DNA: TGTGCCAGCCGCGGGGACTCCGGGCGCACAGATACGCAGTATTTT

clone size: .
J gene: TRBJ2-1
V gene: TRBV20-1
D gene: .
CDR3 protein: CSARAGRNEQFF
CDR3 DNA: TGCAGTGCCAGGGCGGGGAGAAATGAGCAGTTCTTC

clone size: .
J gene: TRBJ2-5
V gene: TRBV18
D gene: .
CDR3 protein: CASSPPTGTETQYF
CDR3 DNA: TGTGCCAGCTCACCACCCACAGGGACAGAGACCCAGTACTTC

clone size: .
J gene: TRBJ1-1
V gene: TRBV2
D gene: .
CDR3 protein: CASSVPATVNTEAFF
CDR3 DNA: TGTGCCAGCAGTGTCCCTGCGACAGTGAACACTGAAGCTTTCTTT

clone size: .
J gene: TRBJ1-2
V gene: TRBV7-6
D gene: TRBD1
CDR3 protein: CASSPGQANYGYTF
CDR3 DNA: TGTGCCAGCAGCCCGGGACAGGCTAACTATGGCTACACCTTC

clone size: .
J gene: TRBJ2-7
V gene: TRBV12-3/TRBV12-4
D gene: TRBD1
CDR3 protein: CASSRRQGVRSYEQYF
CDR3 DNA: TGTGCCAGCAGCCGAAGACAGGGTGTACGGTCCTACGAGCAGTACTTC

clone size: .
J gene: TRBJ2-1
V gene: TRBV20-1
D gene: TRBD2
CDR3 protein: CSAREPGLAGVEQFF
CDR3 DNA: TGCAGTGCTAGAGAACCGGGACTAGCGGGGGTGGAGCAGTTCTTC

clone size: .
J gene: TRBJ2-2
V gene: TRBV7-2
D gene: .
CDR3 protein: CASSRQPDTGELFF
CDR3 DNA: TGTGCCAGCAGCCGACAACCGGACACCGGGGAGCTGTTTTTT

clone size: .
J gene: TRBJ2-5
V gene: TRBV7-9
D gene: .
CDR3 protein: CASTSRDSFQETQYF
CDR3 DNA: TGTGCCAGCACCTCTCGCGACAGCTTCCAAGAGACCCAGTACTTC

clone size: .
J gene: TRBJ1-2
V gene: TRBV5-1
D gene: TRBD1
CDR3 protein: CASKAILGQTYGYTF
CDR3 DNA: TGCGCCAGCAAGGCAATATTGGGACAGACCTATGGCTACACCTTC

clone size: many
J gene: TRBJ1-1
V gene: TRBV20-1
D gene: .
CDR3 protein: CSARDTGLVTEAFF
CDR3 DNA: TGCAGTGCTAGAGATACGGGGCTGGTCACTGAAGCTTTCTTT

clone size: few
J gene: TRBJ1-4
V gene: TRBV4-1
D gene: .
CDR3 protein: CASSQGQINEKLFF
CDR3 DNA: TGCGCCAGCAGCCAAGGACAGATAAATGAAAAACTGTTTTTT

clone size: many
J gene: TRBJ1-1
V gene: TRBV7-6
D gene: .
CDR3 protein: CASSLSPGNPMNTEAFF
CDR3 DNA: TGTGCCAGCAGCTTATCCCCCGGAAACCCCATGAACACTGAAGCTTTCTTT

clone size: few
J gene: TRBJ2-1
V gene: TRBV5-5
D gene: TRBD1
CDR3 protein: CASRSTGGRYNEQFF
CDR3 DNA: TGTGCCAGCAGGTCCACAGGGGGCAGATACAATGAGCAGTTCTTC

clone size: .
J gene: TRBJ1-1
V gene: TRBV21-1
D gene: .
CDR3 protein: CASSKMNTEAFF
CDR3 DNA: TGTGCCAGCAGCAAAATGAACACTGAAGCTTTCTTT

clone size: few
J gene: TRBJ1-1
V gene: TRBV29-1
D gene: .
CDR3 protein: CSVDSGRTNTEAFF
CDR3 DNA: TGCAGCGTTGATTCGGGACGGACGAACACTGAAGCTTTCTTT

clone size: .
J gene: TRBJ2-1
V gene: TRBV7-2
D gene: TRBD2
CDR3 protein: CAISLGTNNEQFF
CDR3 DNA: TGTGCCATCAGCTTGGGGACTAACAATGAGCAGTTCTTC

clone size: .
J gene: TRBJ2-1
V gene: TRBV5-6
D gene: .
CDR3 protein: CASSRPFIEQFF
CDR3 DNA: TGTGCCAGCAGTCGGCCTTTCATAGAGCAGTTCTTC

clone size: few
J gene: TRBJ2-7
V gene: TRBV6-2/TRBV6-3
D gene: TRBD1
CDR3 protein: CASRPRKGQGATYEQYF
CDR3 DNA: TGTGCCAGCAGACCCCGCAAGGGACAGGGGGCGACCTACGAGCAGTACTTC

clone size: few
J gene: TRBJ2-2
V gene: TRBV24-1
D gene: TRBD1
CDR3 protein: CATSDPLDRVGNTGELFF
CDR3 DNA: TGTGCCACCAGTGATCCCCTGGACAGGGTAGGGAACACCGGGGAGCTGTTTTTT

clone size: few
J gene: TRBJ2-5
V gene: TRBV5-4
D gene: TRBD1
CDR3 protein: CASSMGQGQQETQYF
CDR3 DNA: TGTGCCAGCAGCATGGGACAGGGTCAACAAGAGACCCAGTACTTC

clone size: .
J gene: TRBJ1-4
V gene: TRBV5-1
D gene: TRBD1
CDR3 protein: CASSIAGTVATNEKLFF
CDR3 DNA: TGCGCCAGCAGCATAGCCGGGACAGTCGCAACTAATGAAAAACTGTTTTTT

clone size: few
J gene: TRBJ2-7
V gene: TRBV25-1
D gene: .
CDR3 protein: CASSGPGTAPEQYF
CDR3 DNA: TGTGCCAGCAGTGGCCCCGGGACCGCCCCTGAGCAGTACTTC

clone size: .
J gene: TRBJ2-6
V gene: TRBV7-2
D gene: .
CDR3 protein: CASSLVAGANVLTF
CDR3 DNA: TGTGCCAGCAGCTTAGTAGCTGGGGCCAACGTCCTGACTTTC

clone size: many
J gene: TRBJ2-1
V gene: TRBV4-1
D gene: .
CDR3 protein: CASSQDGPDDEQFF
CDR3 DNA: TGCGCCAGCAGCCAAGATGGCCCGGATGATGAGCAGTTCTTC

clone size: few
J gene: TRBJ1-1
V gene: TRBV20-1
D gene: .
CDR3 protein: CSARAAGLFENTEAFF
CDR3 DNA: TGCAGTGCTAGAGCAGCAGGCCTGTTCGAGAATACTGAAGCTTTCTTT

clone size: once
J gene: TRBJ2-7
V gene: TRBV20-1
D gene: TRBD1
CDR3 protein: CSARTGSVYEQYF
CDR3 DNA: TGCAGTGCTAGGACAGGGAGCGTCTACGAGCAGTACTTC

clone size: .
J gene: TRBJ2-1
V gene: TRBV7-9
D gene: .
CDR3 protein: CASSSLLGDSYNEQFF
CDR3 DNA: TGTGCCAGCAGCTCCCTTTTGGGGGACTCCTACAATGAGCAGTTCTTC